This T cell receptor (beta chain) was captured in a study of blood T cell repertoires in COVID-19. Across the study: The origin of the acute and convalescent COVID-19 samples was the United States, Italy and Spain. PBMCs, B-cell-depleted T cells, or T cells were the source of the cDNA or gDNA that made up the material.

While infection was still active, Seattle patients were enrolled and then followed longitudinally. This clone was seen once. In the same sample, other DNA sequences code for this CDR3. Original processing notes: By means of reference gene primer amplification, nucleated cell counts were estimated. Sequencing was performed with immunoSEQ multiplex PCR; in TCRdb, only in-frame clones are kept and a portion is missing. From that table come the V and J calls and clone size; the DNA was used to work out D and trimming. The profile shows 300,000 to 400,000 clones, over 75% of them singletons. Sequencing input: peripheral blood. The sequence came from an older woman with COVID-19, enrolled during active disease.

CDR3 sequence: CASRRTGSYEQYF. CDR3 nucleotides: TGTGCCAGCCGACGGACAGGGAGTTACGAGCAGTACTTC. The chain has TRBV27 and TRBJ2-7, with TRBD1 matching over 8 bases. The CDR3 sequence is 13 residues long. CDR1 MNHEY and CDR2 SMNVEV come from the germline V gene (reference sequence). V was pared by 8 bases and J by 4 bases, with 7 bases of the junction left unmatched.